A single T cell receptor (beta chain) is shown here with its context. What it binds is not known. Sequenced material consisted of expressed TCRB transcripts (all of the isolated RNA was reverse transcribed). Assay: immunoSEQ multiplex PCR; the TCRdb copy retains only in-frame clones and omits some. Of hundreds of thousands of clones listed, over 12% were seen once; the top ten hold 0.03% to 0.045%. The germline CDR1 and CDR2 sequences are MNHNY and SVGAGI (reference sequence). Unmatched junction bases numbered 6, after V lost 4 bases and J lost 0 bases. The length of the CDR3 is 15 residues. This entry comes from a study of beta chain features in type 1 diabetes. Regarding the study as a whole: Patients with Type 1 diabetes showed moderately but significantly shorter TCRB CDR3s in all four CD4+ subsets. PCR might pick shorter templates more often, in the same way for patients and controls.

Sorting based on CD45RO/CCR7/CD25/CD127/CD95/CD27 separated CD4+ naive, central memory, regulatory and stem cell-like memory cells. Each population that was sorted was more than 95% pure. Sequenced sample: naive CD4+ T cells from blood. The TCR sequence derives from a man between 18 and 29 years old with type 1 diabetes. This chain uses TRBV6-6 with TRBJ2-7, with 7 bases that match TRBD2. This CDR3 is CASSSRGGSSYEQYF. The CDR3 region has the DNA TGTGCCAGCAGTTCCCGGGGAGGGAGCTCCTACGAGCAGTACTTC.